Sequencing of this T cell receptor (beta chain) was carried out in a study of T-cell reconstitution after alpha-beta-depleted transplantation in children. A few counts support this clonotype. The library targeted TCRbeta and was prepared with unique molecular identifiers. TCRdb fed the PCR reads into MiXCR, producing one record per CDR3 protein. Here the sample spans some 400,000 distinct CDR3 sequences, about a fifth being singletons. Germline V lookup: CDR1 DFQATT, CDR2 SNEGSKA (reference sequence). The CDR3 length is 12 residues. V was trimmed by 5 bases and J by 3 bases, leaving 10 bases between them.

This sample comprised PBMCs from the stem cell graft donor, obtained from the stem cell graft. V usage is TRBV20-1 and J usage is TRBJ2-5; D gene uncertain. This receptor was taken from a human donor who donated a stem cell graft to a child with acute myeloid leukemia. The CDR3 DNA reads as TGCAGTGCTCAAGAACCTAAAGAGACCCAGTACTTC. It specifies CSAQEPKETQYF.